The clone carrying this T cell receptor beta chain was seen at least ten times. These data originate in a study of tumor-infiltrating lymphocytes in primary liver carcinoma. Study-wide background: These were node-negative, non-metastatic T1-T3 tumors of roughly 4.2 to 11 cm.

Synthesis of TCR beta cDNA was carried out from 500 ng total RNA with a constant-region primer. Libraries of TCR beta came from three nested multiplex PCR rounds with slightly modified ARM-PCR. The first two PCR rounds, roughly 10 cycles each, used TRBV1-TRBV30 forward primers and a C-beta reverse primer. TCRdb reprocessed the multiplex PCR reads via MiXCR and lists one record per CDR3 protein. The sample consists of under 150,000 distinct CDR3 sequences, around 70% of them appearing once. Unsorted bulk tissue, roughly 20-33 mg of it, served as the source for co-extraction of RNA and DNA. The CDR3 is 17 amino acids. V shed 2 bases, J shed 4 bases, and the junction held 11 bases outside the gene matches. In germline, CDR1 is MNHEY, CDR2 SVGAGI.

The sequenced sample consisted of tumor-adjacent normal liver tissue. The rearrangement joins TRBV6-5 to TRBJ1-1, with 9 bases matching TRBD1. This receptor was obtained from a woman aged 60-75 years with primary liver carcinoma and hepatitis B virus infection. CDR3 DNA sequence: TGTGCCAGCAGTTACCTCCAGGGCATGACAGGGGGCACTGAAGCTTTCTTT. It translates to CASSYLQGMTGGTEAFF.